Below are 27 T cell receptor beta chains sequenced from a single sample in a study of T cell responses to AZD1222 COVID-19 vaccine. TCRdb keeps only in-frame clones here, not all; method: immunoSEQ multiplex PCR. The profile shows around 190,000 clones, roughly 92% of them singletons. The sample consisted of peripheral blood, taken 28 days after the second AZD1222 dose. Receptors originate from an adult who received the AZD1222 COVID-19 vaccine.

The chain links TRBV6-6 to TRBJ2-7; 9 nucleotides align to TRBD1. Germline-derived CDR1 and CDR2 are MNHNY and SVGAGI (reference sequence). The V gene end was trimmed by 7 bases and the J gene end by 3 bases; junction bases not matched to a gene: 10. The CDR3 has 15 amino acids. The CDR3 nucleotides are TGTGCCAGCAATTTAGCCGGGACAGGGAACTACGAGCAGTACTTC. Amino acids: CASNLAGTGNYEQYF.

The chain uses TRBV11-2 and TRBJ2-5, with D possibly TRBD2 on 6 matching bases. Germline loops: CDR1 SGHAT, CDR2 FQNNGV. Trimming cost V 5 bases and J 4 bases, with 20 bases left between them. CDR3 size: 16 residues. For the CDR3, the DNA is TGTGCCAGCAGCCTAAACACCGCCGGAGGGGCAGAGACCCAGTACTTC. This encodes CASSLNTAGGAETQYF.

V usage is TRBV7-6 and J usage is TRBJ1-1, with 11 bases lining up with TRBD1. The germline V gene has CDR1 SGHVS and CDR2 FNYEAQ. This CDR3 region has 14 residues. Germline trimming cut 3 bases from V and 4 bases from J; bases unmatched to any gene: 1. Here the CDR3 reads CASSFGTGGTEAFF. Here the CDR3 DNA reads TGTGCCAGCAGCTTTGGGACAGGGGGCACTGAAGCTTTCTTT.

The V gene is TRBV3-1 (or the pseudogene TRBV3-2), the J gene TRBJ1-1, with D hard to call. The CDR3 runs 13 residues. V lost 0 bases and J 10 bases, leaving 12 bases between the germline ends. Germline loops: CDR1 LGHDT, CDR2 YNNKEL (reference sequence). This CDR3 reads CASSQDRADAAFF. CDR3 DNA sequence: TGTGCCAGCAGCCAAGATAGGGCGGACGCAGCTTTCTTT.

In its sample, this clone was seen a few times. The V call is TRBV4-2, the J call TRBJ2-7; perhaps D is TRBD1 or TRBD2 (5 bases each). Germline V gives CDR1 LGHNA, CDR2 YNFKEQ. This CDR3 is 16 amino acids long. Trimming took off 2 bases at V and 5 bases at J, with 19 bases between the two ends. The CDR3, as DNA: TGTGCCAGCAGCCAAACCGGGACCTCGTATCGCCACGAGCAGTACTTC. It yields the protein CASSQTGTSYRHEQYF.

The chain couples TRBV7-2 to TRBJ1-2; TRBD1 aligns across 7 bases. The CDR3 loop spans 14 amino acids. Germline-derived CDR1 and CDR2 are SGHTA and FQGNSA. Trimming removed 5 bases from V and 4 bases from J; junction bases left unmatched: 7. CDR3: CASSLGGGGYGYTF. The CDR3 coding sequence is TGTGCCAGCAGCCTCGGAGGGGGCGGCTATGGCTACACCTTC.

The chain combines TRBV5-6 with TRBJ2-7; TRBD2 aligns across 7 bases. Germline loops: CDR1 SGHDT, CDR2 YYEEEE. This CDR3 has 14 amino acids. Trimming cost V 2 bases and J 2 bases; bases outside gene matches: 4. CDR3 region: CASSFAGVTYEQYF. Written as DNA, the CDR3 is TGTGCCAGCAGCTTTGCGGGGGTCACCTACGAGCAGTACTTC. Supplemented by reference TRBV5-6 and TRBJ2-7, the full variable domain reads DAGVTQSPTHLIKTRGQQVTLRCSPKSGHDTVSWYQQALGQGPQFIFQYYEEEERQRGNFPDRFSGHQFPNYSSELNVNALLLGDSALYLCASSFAGVTYEQYFGPGTRLTVT.

The DNA for the CDR3 is TGTGCCAGCAGCTTCTACGGCGGGGGAGCAATAGGTGAGCAGTTCTTC. Encoded protein: CASSFYGGGAIGEQFF. This rearrangement joins TRBV13 to TRBJ2-1; 7 positions match TRBD2. Losses at the gene ends were 3 bases for V and 9 bases for J; bases not matched to a gene: 14. This CDR3 contains 16 residues. Germline V gene lookup returns CDR1 PRHDT and CDR2 FYEKMQ (reference sequence).

The chain recombines TRBV27 with TRBJ1-4; 8 bases are a match to TRBD1. The germline gives CDR1 MNHEY, CDR2 SMNVEV (reference sequence). Germline trimming cut 3 bases from V and 7 bases from J; bases unmatched to any gene: 4. This CDR3 contains 14 residues. CDR3 residues: CASSFRTGSEKLFF. CDR3 nucleotide sequence: TGTGCCAGCAGTTTTAGGACAGGGTCTGAAAAACTGTTTTTT. Drawing the rest from reference TRBV27 and TRBJ1-4, the complete variable domain is EAQVTQNPRYLITVTGKKLTVTCSQNMNHEYMSWYRQDPGLGLRQIYYSMNVEVTDKGDVPEGYKVSRKEKRNFPLILESPSPNQTSLYFCASSFRTGSEKLFFGSGTQLSVL.

This chain uses TRBV4-2 with TRBJ2-7; TRBD1 might be the D (7 bases). Per the germline V gene, CDR1 is LGHNA and CDR2 is YNFKEQ. The germline V and J ends were trimmed by 0 bases and 0 bases, with 12 bases remaining between them. This CDR3 has 16 residues. CDR3 in amino acids: CASSQDGTAGSYEQYF. The CDR3 DNA follows: TGTGCCAGCAGCCAAGACGGGACAGCGGGCTCCTACGAGCAGTACTTC.

V usage is TRBV27 and J usage is TRBJ1-1; no clear D. Trimming left V 4 bases short and J 5 bases short, with 23 bases between. The germline V gene encodes CDR1 MNHEY and CDR2 SMNVEV (reference sequence). The CDR3 extends over 17 amino acids. DNA for the CDR3: TGTGCCAGCAGTTCCGGTCCCGGGGTCGGGTATCAGACTGAAGCTTTCTTT. Protein product: CASSSGPGVGYQTEAFF.

The J gene is TRBJ1-3, the V gene TRBV5-4; TRBD1 is a possible D gene (5 bases). Germline V gene sequence: CDR1 SGHNT, CDR2 YYREEE (reference sequence). V lost 2 bases and J 4 bases, leaving 10 bases between the germline ends. This CDR3 is built from 14 residues. This CDR3 reads CASSLGTWGNTIYF. In DNA, the CDR3 is TGTGCCAGCAGCTTAGGGACCTGGGGAAACACCATATATTTT. Variable domain in full (rest from reference TRBV5-4 and TRBJ1-3): ETGVTQSPTHLIKTRGQQVTLRCSSQSGHNTVSWYQQALGQGPQFIFQYYREEENGRGNFPPRFSGLQFPNYSSELNVNALELDDSALYLCASSLGTWGNTIYFGEGSWLTVV.

The V gene is TRBV2, the J gene TRBJ1-5, with unresolved D. From germline, CDR1 is SNHLY and CDR2 FYNNEI. Trimming stripped 2 bases from V and 5 bases from J, with 10 bases between. CDR3 size: 14 residues. CDR3 sequence: CASSELWTDQPQHF. For the CDR3, the DNA is TGTGCCAGCAGTGAATTATGGACGGATCAGCCCCAGCATTTT.

The chain has TRBV28 and TRBJ1-1; D remains ambiguous. This CDR3 has 14 amino acids. The V end lost 8 bases, the J end lost 0 bases, and 13 bases lay between the germline ends. CDR1 is MDHEN and CDR2 is SYDVKM in the germline V gene. The CDR3 reads CASHRTSVNTEAFF. CDR3 coding DNA: TGTGCCAGCCATCGTACGTCTGTGAACACTGAAGCTTTCTTT.

This clone was counted a single time. This chain connects TRBV2 to TRBJ2-3, with D possibly being TRBD1 (6 bases). The CDR3 has 14 amino acids. Between the trimmed V and J ends, which lost 5 bases and 4 bases, there was a span of 13 bases. Germline V gene data show CDR1 as SNHLY and CDR2 as FYNNEI. This CDR3 reads CASSIIRGSDTQYF. CDR3 nucleotide sequence: TGTGCCAGCAGTATTATTAGGGGGTCAGATACGCAGTATTTT. Combining the CDR3 with reference TRBV2 and TRBJ2-3 gives the whole variable domain EPEVTQTPSHQVTQMGQEVILRCVPISNHLYFYWYRQILGQKVEFLVSFYNNEISEKSEIFDDQFSVERPDGSNFTLKIRSTKLEDSAMYFCASSIIRGSDTQYFGPGTRLTVL.

The rearrangement uses TRBV12-3 or TRBV12-4 and TRBJ1-1; D not certain. CDR3 length equals 12 residues. V was shortened by 1 base and J by 10 bases, with 10 bases between the two germline ends. The CDR3 spells CASSLGSSVAFF. The CDR3 DNA is TGTGCCAGCAGTTTAGGTAGTAGTGTAGCTTTCTTT.

The chain couples TRBV27 to TRBJ1-2, with D uncertain. The CDR3 loop spans 21 amino acids. Looked up from germline, CDR1 is MNHEY and CDR2 is SMNVEV (reference sequence). Trimming removed 7 bases from V and 2 bases from J, with 35 bases in between. The CDR3 nucleotides are TGTGCCAGCAAACCCCGAAGGGCTCCAGACCGGTTCGGTTTAGGGAACTATGGCTACACCTTC. Translated, it gives CASKPRRAPDRFGLGNYGYTF.

The gene calls are TRBV19 and TRBJ2-7; TRBD1 or TRBD2 may be the D gene (5 bases each). V was cut by 3 bases and J by 1 base, with 10 bases left in between. There are 14 residues in the CDR3. CDR1 LNHDA and CDR2 SQIVND come from the germline V gene (reference sequence). CDR3 sequence: CASSMWDGSYEQYF. CDR3 nucleotides: TGTGCCAGTAGTATGTGGGACGGATCCTACGAGCAGTACTTC.

The chain recombines TRBV5-4 with TRBJ2-3; no clear D. CDR3 length: 12 residues. Germline assignment: CDR1 SGHNT and CDR2 YYREEE (reference sequence). Trimming left V 4 bases short and J 3 bases short, with 6 bases between. CDR3 protein: CASSNRTDTQYF. In nucleotides, the CDR3 is TGTGCCAGCAGCAACCGAACAGATACGCAGTATTTT.

J is TRBJ2-1 and V is TRBV9; D is possibly TRBD1 (8 bases). Trimming pared 1 base from V and 7 bases from J, leaving 18 bases between. The CDR3 is 16 residues long. Germline assignment: CDR1 SGDLS and CDR2 YYNGEE. CDR3: CASSVSGTGFLNEQFF. The DNA for the CDR3 is TGTGCCAGCAGCGTAAGCGGGACAGGATTTCTGAATGAGCAGTTCTTC.

J is TRBJ2-7 and V is TRBV10-2; 13 bases line up with TRBD2. This CDR3 comprises 16 residues. V shed 3 bases and J 7 bases; nucleotides not matched to a gene: 9. Germline CDR1 reads WSHSY; CDR2 reads SAAADI. CDR3 loop: CASSDERTSGRFEQYF. As DNA, the CDR3 is TGCGCCAGCAGTGACGAAAGGACTAGCGGGAGATTTGAGCAGTACTTC.

The V gene is TRBV28, the J gene TRBJ1-5; unclear D gene. Trimming took off 5 bases at V and 5 bases at J, with 4 bases between the two ends. There are 11 residues in the CDR3. Germline CDR1 is MDHEN and CDR2 is SYDVKM. Here the CDR3 DNA reads TGTGCCAGCAGTCTCTATCAGCCCCAGCATTTT. It encodes CASSLYQPQHF.

The V and J genes are TRBV2 and TRBJ2-1; 9 positions agree with TRBD2. The CDR3 consists of 19 residues. Germline CDR1 and CDR2: SNHLY and FYNNEI. V shed 5 bases, J shed 0 bases, and the junction held 14 bases outside the gene matches. The CDR3 loop reads CASSTRTSAFPNSYNEQFF. The CDR3 DNA sequence: TGTGCCAGCAGTACCAGGACTAGCGCGTTCCCCAACTCCTACAATGAGCAGTTCTTC.

The chain is built from TRBV11-2 and TRBJ2-7; 9 bases align to TRBD2. This CDR3 contains 15 residues. The V segment lost 2 bases and the J segment 3 bases; nucleotides outside the gene matches: 5. The V gene's germline CDR1 is SGHAT and CDR2 FQNNGV. CDR3 sequence: CASSLLAGSYYEQYF. Here the CDR3 DNA reads TGTGCCAGCAGCTTACTAGCGGGATCCTACTACGAGCAGTACTTC.

The DNA for the CDR3 is TGTGCCAGCAGTTTGGACAGGGTGGGGTATGGCTACACCTTC. Protein product: CASSLDRVGYGYTF. The chain is built from TRBV28 and TRBJ1-2, with 8 bases matching TRBD1. There are 14 residues in the CDR3. V trimming: 3 bases; J trimming: 5 bases; junction bases outside the gene matches: 5. Germline V gives CDR1 MDHEN, CDR2 SYDVKM.

The V gene is TRBV19, the J gene TRBJ1-5; D gene unclear. The ends were cut back, 6 bases at V and 3 bases at J, with 15 bases in the middle. Germline CDR1 is LNHDA and CDR2 is SQIVND (reference sequence). The CDR3 is 15 amino acids. CDR3 DNA: TGTGCCAGTAGACAACTTATGTTGATCAATCAGCCCCAGCATTTT. Protein sequence: CASRQLMLINQPQHF.

V and J are TRBV18 and TRBJ2-7; 11 bases agree with TRBD2. The CDR3 contains 16 residues. Germline values: CDR1 KGHSH, CDR2 LQKENI. The ends lost 3 bases at V and 3 bases at J; junction bases unmatched: 7. CDR3 sequence: CASSPQLAGVGYEQYF. The CDR3 nucleotides are TGTGCCAGCTCACCGCAACTAGCGGGAGTTGGCTACGAGCAGTACTTC.